This TCR beta chain was sequenced in a study of blood T cell repertoires in COVID-19. Those who participated ranged in age from about 18 to 89 years and resided in 20 to 30 US areas. Cohort assignment relied on participant-reported clinical history. TCRdb's copy holds only in-frame clones and misses some; the assay was immunoSEQ multiplex PCR. The profile covers more than 350,000 clones, with about 88% appearing a single time and approximately 1.5% taken by the ten largest. The CDR3 length is 15 residues. The germline gives CDR1 MGHRA, CDR2 YSYEKL. V lost 0 bases and J lost 7, with 15 bases in between.

The sequence was obtained from a woman aged 18-35 years who had been exposed to COVID-19. The sample consisted of PBMCs or T cells enriched from blood (not recorded which). J is TRBJ1-2 and V is TRBV4-1; D perhaps matches TRBD1 (6 bases). The CDR3 DNA is TGCGCCAGCAGCCAAGATCGAAACAGGGTCGGTGGCTACACCTTC. Protein: CASSQDRNRVGGYTF.